This T cell receptor beta chain was identified during a study of cytomegalovirus exposure and HLA in healthy donors. Each donor's status was that of a healthy bone marrow donor. This clone was detected a few times. The antigen is not known. Other DNA sequences in this specimen translate into the identical CDR3. V was pared by 2 bases and J by 3 bases, with 0 bases of the junction left unmatched. Germline values: CDR1 MDHEN, CDR2 SYDVKM. This CDR3 has 15 amino acids. Whole-study findings and limits: The authors later found most CMV-associated TCR beta chains appeared HLA-restricted.

PCR employed 60 Vbeta and 13 Jbeta primers. The assay was immunoSEQ multiplex PCR, and TCRdb's table has in-frame clones only and misses some. The profile shows some 110,000 clones, around 70% of them singletons. Sequenced input: PBMCs. This clonotype was obtained from a young man in good health and CMV-seronegative. The gene calls are TRBV28 and TRBJ2-7, with TRBD2 matching 14 bases. The CDR3 sequence is CASSLGTSGSYEQYF. The CDR3 DNA reads TGTGCCAGCAGTTTAGGGACTAGCGGGAGCTACGAGCAGTACTTC.